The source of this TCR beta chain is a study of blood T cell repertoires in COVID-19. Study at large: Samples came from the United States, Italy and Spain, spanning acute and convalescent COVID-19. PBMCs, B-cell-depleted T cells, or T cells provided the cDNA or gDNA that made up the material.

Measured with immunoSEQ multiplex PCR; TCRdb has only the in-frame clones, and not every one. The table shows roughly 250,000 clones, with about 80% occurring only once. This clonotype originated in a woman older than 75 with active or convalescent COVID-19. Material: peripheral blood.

The CDR3 is CASSQDDYSYEQYF. The CDR3 DNA reads TGTGCCAGCAGCCAAGACGACTACTCCTACGAGCAGTACTTC. The rearrangement links TRBV3-1 (or the pseudogene TRBV3-2) to TRBJ2-7; TRBD2 might be the D (5 bases). CDR1 is LGHDT, CDR2 YNNKEL, per germline (reference sequence). The germline V and J ends were trimmed by 0 bases and 0 bases, with 6 bases remaining between them. This CDR3 has 14 residues.